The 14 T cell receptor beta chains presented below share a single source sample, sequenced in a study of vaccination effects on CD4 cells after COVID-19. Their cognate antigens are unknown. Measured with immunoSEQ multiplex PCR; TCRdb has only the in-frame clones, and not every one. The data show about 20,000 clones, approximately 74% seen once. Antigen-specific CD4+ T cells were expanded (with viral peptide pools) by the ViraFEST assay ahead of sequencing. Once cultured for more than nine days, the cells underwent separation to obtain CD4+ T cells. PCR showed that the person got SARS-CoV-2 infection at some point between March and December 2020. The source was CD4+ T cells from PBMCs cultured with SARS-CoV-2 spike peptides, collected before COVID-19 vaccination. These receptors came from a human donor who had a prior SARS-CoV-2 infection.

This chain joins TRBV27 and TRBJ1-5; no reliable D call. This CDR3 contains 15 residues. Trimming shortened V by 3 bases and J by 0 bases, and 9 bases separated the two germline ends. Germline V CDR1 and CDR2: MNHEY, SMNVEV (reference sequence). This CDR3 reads CASSFRAYSNQPQHF. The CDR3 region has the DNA TGTGCCAGCAGTTTTCGGGCTTATAGCAATCAGCCCCAGCATTTT.

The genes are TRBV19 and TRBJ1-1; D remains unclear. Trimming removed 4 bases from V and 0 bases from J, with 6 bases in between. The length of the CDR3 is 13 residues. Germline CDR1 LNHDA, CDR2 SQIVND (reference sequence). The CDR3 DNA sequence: TGTGCCAGTAGTAAAGACTTGAACACTGAAGCTTTCTTT. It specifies CASSKDLNTEAFF.

The CDR3 DNA reads as TGTGCCAGCAGCCAAGACGGCAGGGGTAATCCCGGGGAGCTGTTTTTT. Residues: CASSQDGRGNPGELFF. The J gene is TRBJ2-2, the V gene TRBV3-1 (or the pseudogene TRBV3-2); weak D call: TRBD1 (6 bases). This CDR3 spans 16 amino acids. Germline CDR1 LGHDT, CDR2 YNNKEL (reference sequence). V lost 0 bases and J 6 bases, leaving 14 bases between the germline ends.

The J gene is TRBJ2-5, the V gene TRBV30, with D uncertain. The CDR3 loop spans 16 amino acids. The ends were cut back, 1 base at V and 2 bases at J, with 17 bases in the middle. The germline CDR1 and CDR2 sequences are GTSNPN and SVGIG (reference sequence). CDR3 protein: CAWSAVAARIQETQYF. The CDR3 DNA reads TGTGCCTGGAGTGCGGTGGCGGCGAGAATTCAAGAGACCCAGTACTTC.

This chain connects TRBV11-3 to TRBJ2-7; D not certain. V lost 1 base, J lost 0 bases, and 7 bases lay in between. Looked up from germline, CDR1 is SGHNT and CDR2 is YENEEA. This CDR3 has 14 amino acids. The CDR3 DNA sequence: TGTGCCAGCAGCTTAGGAGGAGACTCCTACGAGCAGTACTTC. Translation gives CASSLGGDSYEQYF.

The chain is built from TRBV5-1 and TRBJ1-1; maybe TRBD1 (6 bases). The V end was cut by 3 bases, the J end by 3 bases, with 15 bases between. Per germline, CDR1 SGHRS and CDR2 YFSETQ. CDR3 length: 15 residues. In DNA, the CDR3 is TGCGCCAGCAGCTCCAGGGCAGGGGAGGACACTGAAGCTTTCTTT. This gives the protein CASSSRAGEDTEAFF.

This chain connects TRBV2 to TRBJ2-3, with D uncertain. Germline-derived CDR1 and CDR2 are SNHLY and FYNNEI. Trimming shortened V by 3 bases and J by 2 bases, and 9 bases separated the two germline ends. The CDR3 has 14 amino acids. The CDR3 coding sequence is TGTGCCAGCAGTGATGTCAGACTCACAGATACGCAGTATTTT. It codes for CASSDVRLTDTQYF.

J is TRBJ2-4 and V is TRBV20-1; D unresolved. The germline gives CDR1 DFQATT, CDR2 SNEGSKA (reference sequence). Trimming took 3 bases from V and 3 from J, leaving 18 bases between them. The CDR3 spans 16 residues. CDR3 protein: CSASSLGPVDKNIQYF. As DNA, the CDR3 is TGCAGTGCTAGTTCCCTAGGGCCGGTCGACAAAAACATTCAGTACTTC.

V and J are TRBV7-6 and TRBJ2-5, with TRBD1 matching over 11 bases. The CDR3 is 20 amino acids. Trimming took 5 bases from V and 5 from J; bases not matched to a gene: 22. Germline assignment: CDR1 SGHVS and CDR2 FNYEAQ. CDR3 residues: CASSHPEGQGALGIGETQYF. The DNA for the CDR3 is TGTGCCAGCAGCCACCCAGAAGGACAGGGGGCGCTTGGGATTGGGGAGACCCAGTACTTC.

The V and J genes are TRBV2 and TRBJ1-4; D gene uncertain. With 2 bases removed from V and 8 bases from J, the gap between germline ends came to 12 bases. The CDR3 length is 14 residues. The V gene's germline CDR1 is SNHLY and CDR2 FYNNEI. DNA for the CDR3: TGTGCCAGCAGTGAACAAGTTATATTCGAAAAACTGTTTTTT. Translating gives CASSEQVIFEKLFF.

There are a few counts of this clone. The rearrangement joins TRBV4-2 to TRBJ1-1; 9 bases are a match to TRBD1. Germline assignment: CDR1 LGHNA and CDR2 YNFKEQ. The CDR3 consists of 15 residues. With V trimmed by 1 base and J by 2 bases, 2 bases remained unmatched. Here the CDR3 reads CASSQVGQGNTEAFF. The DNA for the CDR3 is TGTGCCAGCAGCCAAGTGGGACAGGGTAACACTGAAGCTTTCTTT.

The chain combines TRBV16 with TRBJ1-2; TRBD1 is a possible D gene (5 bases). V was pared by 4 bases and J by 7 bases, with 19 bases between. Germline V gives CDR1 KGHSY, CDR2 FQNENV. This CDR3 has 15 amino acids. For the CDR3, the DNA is TGTGCCAGCAGCCCGCGTGGGACCCCAATTTCTGGCTACACCTTC. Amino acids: CASSPRGTPISGYTF.

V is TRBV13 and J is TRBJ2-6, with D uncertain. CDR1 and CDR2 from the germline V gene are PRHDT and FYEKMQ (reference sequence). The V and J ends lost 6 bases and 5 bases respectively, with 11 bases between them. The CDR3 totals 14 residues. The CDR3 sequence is CASRRYRRANVLTF. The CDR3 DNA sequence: TGTGCCAGCAGACGTTACCGTAGGGCCAACGTCCTGACTTTC.

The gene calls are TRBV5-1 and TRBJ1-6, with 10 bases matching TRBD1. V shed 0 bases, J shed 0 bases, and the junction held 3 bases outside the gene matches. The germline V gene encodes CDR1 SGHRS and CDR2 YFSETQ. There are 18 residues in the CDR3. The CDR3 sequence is CASSLEGQGSSYNSPLHF. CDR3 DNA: TGCGCCAGCAGCTTGGAGGGACAGGGGAGCTCCTATAATTCACCCCTCCACTTT. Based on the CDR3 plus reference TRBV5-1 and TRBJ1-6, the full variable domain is KAGVTQTPRYLIKTRGQQVTLSCSPISGHRSVSWYQQTPGQGLQFLFEYFSETQRNKGNFPGRFSGRQFSNSRSEMNVSTLELGDSALYLCASSLEGQGSSYNSPLHFGNGTRLTVT.